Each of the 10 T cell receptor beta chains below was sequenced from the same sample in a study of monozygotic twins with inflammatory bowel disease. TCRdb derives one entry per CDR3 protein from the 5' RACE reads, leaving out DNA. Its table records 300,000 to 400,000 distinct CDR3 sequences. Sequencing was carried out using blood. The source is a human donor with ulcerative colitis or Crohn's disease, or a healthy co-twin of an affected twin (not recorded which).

The CDR3 protein is CASGWDNEQFF. This chain links TRBV12-5 with TRBJ2-1. The CDR3 spans 11 residues. Germline CDR1 reads LGHNT; CDR2 reads FRNRAP.

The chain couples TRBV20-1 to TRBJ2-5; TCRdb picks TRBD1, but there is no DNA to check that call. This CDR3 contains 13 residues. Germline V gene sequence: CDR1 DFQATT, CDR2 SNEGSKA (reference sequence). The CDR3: CSARAAQRGTQYF.

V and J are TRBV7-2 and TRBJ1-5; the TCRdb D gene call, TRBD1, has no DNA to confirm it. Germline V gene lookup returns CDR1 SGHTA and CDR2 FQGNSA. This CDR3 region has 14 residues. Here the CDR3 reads CASSPYRGDQPQHF.

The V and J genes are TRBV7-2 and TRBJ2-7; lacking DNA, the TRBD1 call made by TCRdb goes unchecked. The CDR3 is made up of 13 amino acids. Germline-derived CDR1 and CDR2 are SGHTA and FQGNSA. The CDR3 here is CASSLWGPYEQYF.

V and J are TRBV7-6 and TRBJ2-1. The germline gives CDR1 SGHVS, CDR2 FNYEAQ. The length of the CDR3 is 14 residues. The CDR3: CASSLYGNYNEQFF. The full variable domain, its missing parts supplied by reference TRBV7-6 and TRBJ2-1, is GAGVSQSPRYKVTKRGQDVALRCDPISGHVSLYWYRQALGQGPEFLTYFNYEAQQDKSGLPNDRFSAERPEGSISTLTIQRTEQRDSAMYRCASSLYGNYNEQFFGPGTRLTVL.

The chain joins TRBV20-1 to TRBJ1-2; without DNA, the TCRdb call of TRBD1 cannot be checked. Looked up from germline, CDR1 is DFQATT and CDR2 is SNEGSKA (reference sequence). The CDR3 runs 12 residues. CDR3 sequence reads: CSASPPRLGYTF.

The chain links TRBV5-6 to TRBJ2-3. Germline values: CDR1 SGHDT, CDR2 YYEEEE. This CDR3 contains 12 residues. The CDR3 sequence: CASSWTTDTQYF.

CDR3 loop: CASSPGGVGNQPQHF. V gene TRBV12-3 or TRBV12-4 combines with J gene TRBJ1-5; there is no DNA to check the TCRdb D call of TRBD1. This CDR3 is built from 15 residues.

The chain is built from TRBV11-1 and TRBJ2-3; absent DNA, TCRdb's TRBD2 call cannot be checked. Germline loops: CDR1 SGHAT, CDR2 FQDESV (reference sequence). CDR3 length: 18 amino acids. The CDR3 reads CASSLVGLGRAVADTQYF.

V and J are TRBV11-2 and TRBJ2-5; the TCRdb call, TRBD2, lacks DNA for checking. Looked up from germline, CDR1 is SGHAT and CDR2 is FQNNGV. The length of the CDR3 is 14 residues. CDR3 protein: CASRLVGSPETQYF.